This is a list of T cell receptor beta chains from one sample in a study of cytomegalovirus exposure and HLA in healthy donors. Here immunoSEQ multiplex PCR was the method, and the copy in TCRdb shows in-frame clones only, minus some. The sample lists tens of thousands of clones, just under 75% occurring once. The source material was PBMCs. The source is a man aged 30 to 45 in good health and CMV-seropositive. The CDR3 runs from the conserved cysteine through the conserved F or W. A D gene is named only where the DNA matches it firmly. Clone sizes are given selectively: once, few, many, or a class where the clone is expanded.

>TRBV6-1|-|TRBJ1-6|-
TGTGCCAGCAGACAGTCCTATAATTCACCCCTCCACTTT
CASRQSYNSPLHF
>TRBV2|-|TRBJ1-6|few
TGTGCCAGCAGTGAAGACAGAGCTAATTCACCCCTCCACTTT
CASSEDRANSPLHF
>TRBV30|-|TRBJ2-2|-
TGTGCCTGGACAGGGGGAGGCGGGGAGCTGTTTTTT
CAWTGGGGELFF
>TRBV27|-|TRBJ1-1|-
TGTGCCAGCAGTTCGCTTGGTTCGGGTGAAGCTTTCTTT
CASSSLGSGEAFF
>TRBV29-1|-|TRBJ1-3|-
TGCAGCGTTGAAGATCGGGGGGGCGCATCCCCTGGAAACACCATATATTTT
CSVEDRGGASPGNTIYF
>TRBV7-3|-|TRBJ2-3|-
TGTGCCAGCAGCTTAAGGGCGGGGACTAGCACAGATACGCAGTATTTT
CASSLRAGTSTDTQYF
>TRBV12-5|-|TRBJ1-1|-
TGTGCTAGTGCCACTGATGAGGGCAACACTGAAGCTTTCTTT
CASATDEGNTEAFF
>TRBV30|-|TRBJ2-2|once
TGTGCCTGGAGTGATTCGGGCGGGGAGCTGTTTTTT
CAWSDSGGELFF
>TRBV2|TRBD1|TRBJ2-7|-
TGTGCCAGCCGCAGGGGGACCTCCCTCTACGAGCAGTACTTC
CASRRGTSLYEQYF
>TRBV7-3|-|TRBJ2-1|-
TGTGCCAGCAGCTTAACCGAGGGACTCTACAATGAGCAGTTCTTC
CASSLTEGLYNEQFF
>TRBV27|TRBD1|TRBJ2-7|-
TGTGCCAGCAAGAAGACAGGGGGCGCTTTGTACGAGCAGTACTTC
CASKKTGGALYEQYF
>TRBV28|-|TRBJ1-5|-
TGTGCCAGCACAGGGGTGAACAATCAGCCCCAGCATTTT
CASTGVNNQPQHF
>TRBV7-7|TRBD2|TRBJ2-3|-
TGTGCCAGCAGCCTGGGACTAGCGGGGCTAGATACGCAGTATTTT
CASSLGLAGLDTQYF
>TRBV7-2|TRBD1|TRBJ2-7|-
TGTGCCAGCAGCCTAACAGGGGGCCCTTCCTACGAGCAGTACTTC
CASSLTGGPSYEQYF
>TRBV6-5|-|TRBJ1-1|-
TGTGCCAGCAGTTACGGGGGGATGAACACTGAAGCTTTCTTT
CASSYGGMNTEAFF
>TRBV27|TRBD2|TRBJ2-2|-
TGTGCCAGCAGGGCGACTAGCGGGGGGCTAACCGGGGAGCTGTTTTTT
CASRATSGGLTGELFF
>TRBV11-2|TRBD2|TRBJ2-1|-
TGTGCCAGCAGCTTAATAGCGGGCGATGAGCAGTTCTTC
CASSLIAGDEQFF
>TRBV20-1|TRBD1|TRBJ2-7|-
TGCAGTGCCACAGGGGGCGAGCAGTACTTC
CSATGGEQYF
>TRBV11-1|TRBD1|TRBJ2-1|-
TGTGCCAGCAGCCCCTCGGGGGTGGGACAGGGTGAGCAGTTCTTC
CASSPSGVGQGEQFF
>TRBV27|-|TRBJ1-2|-
TGTGCCAGCAGTTCCGGGAGTGGCTACACCTTC
CASSSGSGYTF
>TRBV28|-|TRBJ1-2|-
TGTGCCAGCAGTTTGGGGTACGGGGGAAACACCTTC
CASSLGYGGNTF
>TRBV28|TRBD2|TRBJ2-7|-
TGTGCCAGCAGTTTACCTCGGCGGGGGAGGGACGAGCAGTACTTC
CASSLPRRGRDEQYF
>TRBV21-1|-|TRBJ1-6|few
TGTGCCAGCAGCATCCAGGACAGGGTCCCCTCCTATAATTCACCCCTCCACTTT
CASSIQDRVPSYNSPLHF
>TRBV29-1|TRBD1|TRBJ1-4|-
TGCAGCGTCACGATAGGGGGCGGTGAAAAACTGTTTTTT
CSVTIGGGEKLFF
>TRBV5-1|-|TRBJ2-1|once
TGCGCCAGCAGCTTGGCGAGCTCCTACAATGAGCAGTTCTTC
CASSLASSYNEQFF
>TRBV15|-|TRBJ1-5|-
TGTGCCACCAGCAGAGATCAAAGACTGGGTCAGCCCCAGCATTTT
CATSRDQRLGQPQHF
>TRBV7-2|-|TRBJ1-1|-
TGTGCCAGCAGCTTCGAAGGGAGCTCTGAAGCTTTCTTT
CASSFEGSSEAFF
>TRBV29-1|TRBD1|TRBJ2-1|-
TGCAGCGTTGCGGGACAGAGCTACAATGAGCAGTTCTTC
CSVAGQSYNEQFF
>TRBV6-1|-|TRBJ1-5|-
TGTGCCAGCAGTGACCAACAGGGTGGCGGTCAGCCCCAGCATTTT
CASSDQQGGGQPQHF
>TRBV28|TRBD1|TRBJ1-2|-
TGTGCCAGCCGGACAGGCCGATATGGCTACACCTTC
CASRTGRYGYTF
>TRBV13|TRBD2|TRBJ2-1|-
TGTGCCAGCGCCCCCGTGTTAGCGGGGGCCAATGAGCAGTTCTTC
CASAPVLAGANEQFF